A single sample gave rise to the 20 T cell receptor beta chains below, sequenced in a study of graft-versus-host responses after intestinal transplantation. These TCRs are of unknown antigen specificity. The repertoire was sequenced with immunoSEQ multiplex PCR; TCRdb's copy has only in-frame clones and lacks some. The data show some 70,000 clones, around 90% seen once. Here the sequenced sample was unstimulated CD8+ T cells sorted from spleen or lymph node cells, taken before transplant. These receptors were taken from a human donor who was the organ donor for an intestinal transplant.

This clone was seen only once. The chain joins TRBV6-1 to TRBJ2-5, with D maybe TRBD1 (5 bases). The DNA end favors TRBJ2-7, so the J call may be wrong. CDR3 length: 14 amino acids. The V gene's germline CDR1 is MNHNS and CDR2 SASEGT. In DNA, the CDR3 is TGTGCCAGCAGTGAAAGGCAGGGAACCTACGAGCAGTACTTC. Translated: CASSERQGTYEQYF.

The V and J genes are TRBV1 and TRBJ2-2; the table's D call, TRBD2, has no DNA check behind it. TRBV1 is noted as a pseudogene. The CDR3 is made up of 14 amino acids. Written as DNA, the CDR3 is TGCACCAGCTTCGCCCGCGCGAACACCGGGGAGCTGTTTTTT. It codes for CTSFARANTGELFF.

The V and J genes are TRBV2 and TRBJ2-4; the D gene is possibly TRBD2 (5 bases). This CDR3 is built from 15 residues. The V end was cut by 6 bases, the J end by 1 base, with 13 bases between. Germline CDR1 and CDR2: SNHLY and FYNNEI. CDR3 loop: CASRGLDAAKNIQYF. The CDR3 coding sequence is TGTGCCAGCAGAGGACTGGATGCGGCCAAAAACATTCAGTACTTC.

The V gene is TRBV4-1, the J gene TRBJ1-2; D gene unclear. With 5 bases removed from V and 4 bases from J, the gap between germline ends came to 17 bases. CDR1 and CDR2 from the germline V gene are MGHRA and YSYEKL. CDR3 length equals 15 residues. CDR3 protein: CASSWKNRKTYGYTF. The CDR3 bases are TGCGCCAGCAGCTGGAAGAACCGAAAGACCTATGGCTACACCTTC.

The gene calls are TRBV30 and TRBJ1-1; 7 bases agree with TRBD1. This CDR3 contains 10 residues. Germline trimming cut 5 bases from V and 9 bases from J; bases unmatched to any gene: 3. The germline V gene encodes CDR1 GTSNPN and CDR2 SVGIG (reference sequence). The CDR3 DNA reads TGTGCCTGGGAACAGGGGCAAGCTTTCTTT. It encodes CAWEQGQAFF.

The CDR3 sequence is CASSAYQGAPYYGYTF. The CDR3 nucleotides are TGTGCCAGCAGTGCTTATCAGGGGGCGCCTTACTATGGCTACACCTTC. The V call is TRBV6-4, the J call TRBJ1-2; 8 positions match TRBD1. The CDR3 spans 16 residues. Germline CDR1 is MRHNA and CDR2 is SNTAGT. The trim removed 4 bases at V and 3 bases at J, leaving 10 bases unmatched.

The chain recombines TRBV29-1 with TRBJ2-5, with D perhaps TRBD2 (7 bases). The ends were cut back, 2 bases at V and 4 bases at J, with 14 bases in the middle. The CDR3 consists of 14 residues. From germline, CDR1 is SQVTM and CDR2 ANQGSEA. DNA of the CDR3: TGCAGCGTTGAATTAACCGGGGGGCGAGAGACCCAGTACTTC. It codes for CSVELTGGRETQYF.

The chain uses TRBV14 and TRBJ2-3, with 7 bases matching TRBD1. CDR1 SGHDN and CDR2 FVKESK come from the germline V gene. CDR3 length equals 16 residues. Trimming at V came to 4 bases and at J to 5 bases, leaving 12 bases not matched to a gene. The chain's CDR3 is CASSLLDRDYGDTQYF. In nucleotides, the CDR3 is TGTGCCAGCAGCCTACTAGACAGGGATTACGGAGATACGCAGTATTTT.

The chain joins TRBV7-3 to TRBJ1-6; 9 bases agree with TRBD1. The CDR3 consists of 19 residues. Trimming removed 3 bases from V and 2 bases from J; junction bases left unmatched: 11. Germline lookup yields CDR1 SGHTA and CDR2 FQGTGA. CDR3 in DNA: TGTGCCAGCAGCTTTGGGGACAGGGAGATGGCGGCCTATAATTCACCCCTCCACTTT. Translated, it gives CASSFGDREMAAYNSPLHF.

CDR3 sequence reads: CASSLWPRRSWGPYSNQPQHF. CDR3 DNA: TGTGCCAGCAGTTTGTGGCCCCGAAGGAGTTGGGGGCCTTATAGCAATCAGCCCCAGCATTTT. The V and J genes are TRBV28 and TRBJ1-5, with TRBD1 as a possible D gene (6 bases). CDR1 MDHEN and CDR2 SYDVKM come from the germline V gene. Trimming removed 3 bases from V and 0 bases from J, with 27 bases in between. CDR3 length equals 21 residues.

As DNA, the CDR3 is TGTGCCAGCAGGCCTACAGGACTCAGTGGAAACACCATATATTTT. Encoded protein: CASRPTGLSGNTIYF. The gene calls are TRBV7-6 and TRBJ1-3; D is possibly TRBD1 (5 bases). V was pared by 6 bases and J by 3 bases, with 15 bases between. Germline V gene lookup returns CDR1 SGHVS and CDR2 FNYEAQ. This CDR3 contains 15 residues.

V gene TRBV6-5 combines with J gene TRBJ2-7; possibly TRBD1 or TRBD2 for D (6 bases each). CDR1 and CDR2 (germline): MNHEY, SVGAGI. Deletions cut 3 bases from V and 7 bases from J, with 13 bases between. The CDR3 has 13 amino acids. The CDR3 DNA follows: TGTGCCAGCAGTTATCCGGGGGCGCGAGAGCAGTACTTC. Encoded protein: CASSYPGAREQYF.

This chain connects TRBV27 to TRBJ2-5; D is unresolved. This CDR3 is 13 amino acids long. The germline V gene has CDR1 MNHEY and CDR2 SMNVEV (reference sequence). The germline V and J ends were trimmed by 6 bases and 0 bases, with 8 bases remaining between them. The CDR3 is CASRWAHQETQYF. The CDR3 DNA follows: TGTGCCAGCAGGTGGGCTCACCAAGAGACCCAGTACTTC.

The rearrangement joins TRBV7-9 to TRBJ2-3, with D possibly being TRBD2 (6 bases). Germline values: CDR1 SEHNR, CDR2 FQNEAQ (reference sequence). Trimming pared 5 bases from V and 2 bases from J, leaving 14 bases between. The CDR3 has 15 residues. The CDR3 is CASSPLGGATDTQYF. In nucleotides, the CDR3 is TGTGCCAGCAGCCCCTTGGGCGGGGCCACAGATACGCAGTATTTT. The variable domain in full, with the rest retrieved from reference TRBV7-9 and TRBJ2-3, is DTGVSQNPRHKITKRGQNVTFRCDPISEHNRLYWYRQTLGQGPEFLTYFQNEAQLEKSRLLSDRFSAERPKGSFSTLEIQRTEQGDSAMYLCASSPLGGATDTQYFGPGTRLTVL.

CDR3 sequence (DNA): TGTGCCAGCAGCTTCGCATACAATGAGCAGTTCTTC. Protein: CASSFAYNEQFF. This rearrangement joins TRBV13 to TRBJ2-1; no definite D call. Per germline, CDR1 PRHDT and CDR2 FYEKMQ (reference sequence). With 3 bases removed from V and 4 bases from J, the gap between germline ends came to 4 bases. The CDR3 consists of 12 residues.

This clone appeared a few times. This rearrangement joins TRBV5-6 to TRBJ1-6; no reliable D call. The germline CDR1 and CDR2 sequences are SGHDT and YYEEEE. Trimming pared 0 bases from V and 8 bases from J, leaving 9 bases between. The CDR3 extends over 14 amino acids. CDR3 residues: CASSLVTADSPLHF. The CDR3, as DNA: TGTGCCAGCAGCTTGGTCACGGCCGATTCACCCCTCCACTTT. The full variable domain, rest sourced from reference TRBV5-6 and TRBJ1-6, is DAGVTQSPTHLIKTRGQQVTLRCSPKSGHDTVSWYQQALGQGPQFIFQYYEEEERQRGNFPDRFSGHQFPNYSSELNVNALLLGDSALYLCASSLVTADSPLHFGNGTRLTVT.

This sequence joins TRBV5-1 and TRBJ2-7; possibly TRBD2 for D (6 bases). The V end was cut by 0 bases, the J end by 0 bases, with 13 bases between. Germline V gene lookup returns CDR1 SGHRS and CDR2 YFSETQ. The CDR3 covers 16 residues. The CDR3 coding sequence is TGCGCCAGCAGCTTGGCCCTGGTAGCGGACTCCTACGAGCAGTACTTC. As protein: CASSLALVADSYEQYF.

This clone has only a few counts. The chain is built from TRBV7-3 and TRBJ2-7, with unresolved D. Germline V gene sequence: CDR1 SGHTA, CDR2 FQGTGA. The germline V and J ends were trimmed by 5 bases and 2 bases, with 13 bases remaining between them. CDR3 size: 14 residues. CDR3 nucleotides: TGTGCCAGCAGCGTGGGGATGGGTCCCTACGAGCAGTACTTC. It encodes CASSVGMGPYEQYF.

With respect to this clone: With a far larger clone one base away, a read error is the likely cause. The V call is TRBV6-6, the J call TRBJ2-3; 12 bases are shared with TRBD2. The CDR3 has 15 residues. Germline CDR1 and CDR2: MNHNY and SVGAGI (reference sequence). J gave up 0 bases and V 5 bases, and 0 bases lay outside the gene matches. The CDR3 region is CASSGLAGSTDTQYF. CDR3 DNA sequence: TGTGCCAGCAGTGGACTAGCGGGGAGCACAGATACGCAGTATTTT.

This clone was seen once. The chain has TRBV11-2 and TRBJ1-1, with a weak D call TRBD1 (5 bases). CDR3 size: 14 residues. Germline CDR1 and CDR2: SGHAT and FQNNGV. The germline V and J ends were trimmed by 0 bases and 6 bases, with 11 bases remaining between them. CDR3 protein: CASSLEWRGAEAFF. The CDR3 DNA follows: TGTGCCAGCAGCTTAGAATGGAGGGGAGCTGAAGCTTTCTTT. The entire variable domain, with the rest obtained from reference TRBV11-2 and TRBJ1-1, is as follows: EAGVAQSPRYKIIEKRQSVAFWCNPISGHATLYWYQQILGQGPKLLIQFQNNGVVDDSQLPKDRFSAERLKGVDSTLKIQPAKLEDSAVYLCASSLEWRGAEAFFGQGTRLTVV.